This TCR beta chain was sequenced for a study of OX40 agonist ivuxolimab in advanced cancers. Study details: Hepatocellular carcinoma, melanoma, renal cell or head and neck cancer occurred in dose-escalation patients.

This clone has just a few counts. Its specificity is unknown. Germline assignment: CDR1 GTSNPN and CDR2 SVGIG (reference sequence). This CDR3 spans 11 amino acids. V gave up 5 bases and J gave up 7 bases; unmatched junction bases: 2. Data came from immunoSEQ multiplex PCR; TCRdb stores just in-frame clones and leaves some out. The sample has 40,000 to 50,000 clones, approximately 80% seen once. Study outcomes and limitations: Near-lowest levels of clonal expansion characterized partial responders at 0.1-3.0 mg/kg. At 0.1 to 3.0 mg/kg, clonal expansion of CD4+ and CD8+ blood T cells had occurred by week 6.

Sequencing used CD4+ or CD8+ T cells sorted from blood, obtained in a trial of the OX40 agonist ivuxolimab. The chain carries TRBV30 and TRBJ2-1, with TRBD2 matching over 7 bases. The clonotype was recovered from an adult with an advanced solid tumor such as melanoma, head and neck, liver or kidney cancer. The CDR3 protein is CAWGEGNEQFF. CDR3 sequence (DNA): TGTGCCTGGGGGGAGGGAAATGAGCAGTTCTTC.